The present entry profiles one T cell receptor beta chain with its context. With 3 bases clipped from V and 2 bases from J, the junction kept 10 bases outside the gene matches. The CDR3 sequence is 16 residues long. The germline CDR1 and CDR2 sequences are DFQATT and SNEGSKA (reference sequence). The sample comes from a study of blood T cell repertoires in COVID-19. Study at large: The United States, Italy and Spain provided the acute and convalescent COVID-19 samples. T cells, B-cell-depleted T cells, or PBMCs supplied cDNA or gDNA.

Study processing details: The assay estimated nucleated cells by amplifying reference gene primers. TCRdb keeps only in-frame clones here, not all; method: immunoSEQ multiplex PCR. The V and J calls and the clone size are those of that table, but D and trimming were determined from the DNA. Here the sample spans 250,000 to 300,000 clones, 86% being singletons. The sample taken for sequencing was peripheral blood. The chain joins TRBV20-1 to TRBJ2-7; 10 bases align to TRBD1. This clonotype was sampled from a woman aged 25 to 39 with active or convalescent COVID-19. This chain's CDR3 is CSASPSGQGIPYEQYF. As DNA, the CDR3 is TGCAGTGCTAGTCCCTCGGGACAGGGGATTCCCTACGAGCAGTACTTC.